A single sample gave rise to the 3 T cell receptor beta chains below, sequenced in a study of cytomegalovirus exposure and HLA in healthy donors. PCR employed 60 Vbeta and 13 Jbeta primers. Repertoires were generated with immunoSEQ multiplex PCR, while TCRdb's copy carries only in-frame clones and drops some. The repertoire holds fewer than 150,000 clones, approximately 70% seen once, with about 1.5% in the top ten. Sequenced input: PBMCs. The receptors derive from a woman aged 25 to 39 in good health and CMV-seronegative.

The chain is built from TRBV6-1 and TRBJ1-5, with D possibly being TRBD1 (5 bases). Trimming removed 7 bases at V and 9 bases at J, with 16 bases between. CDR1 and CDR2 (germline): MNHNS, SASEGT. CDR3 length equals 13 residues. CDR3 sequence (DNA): TGTGCCAGCACTGGGACTGCCTCATGGCCCCAGCATTTT. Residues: CASTGTASWPQHF.

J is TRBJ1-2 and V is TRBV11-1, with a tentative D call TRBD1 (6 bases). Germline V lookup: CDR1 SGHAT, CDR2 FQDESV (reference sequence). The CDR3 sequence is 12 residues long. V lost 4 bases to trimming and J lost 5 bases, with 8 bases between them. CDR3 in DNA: TGTGCCAGCAGCTCGACAGGATATGGCTACACCTTC. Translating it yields CASSSTGYGYTF.

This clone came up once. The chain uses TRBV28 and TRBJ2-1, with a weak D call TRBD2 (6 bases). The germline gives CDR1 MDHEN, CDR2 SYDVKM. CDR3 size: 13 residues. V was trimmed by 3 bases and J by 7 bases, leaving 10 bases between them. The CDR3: CASSLGGRNEQFF. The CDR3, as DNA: TGTGCCAGCAGTTTGGGGGGAAGGAATGAGCAGTTCTTC. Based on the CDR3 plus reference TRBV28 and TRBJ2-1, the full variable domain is DVKVTQSSRYLVKRTGEKVFLECVQDMDHENMFWYRQDPGLGLRLIYFSYDVKMKEKGDIPEGYSVSREKKERFSLILESASTNQTSMYLCASSLGGRNEQFFGPGTRLTVL.